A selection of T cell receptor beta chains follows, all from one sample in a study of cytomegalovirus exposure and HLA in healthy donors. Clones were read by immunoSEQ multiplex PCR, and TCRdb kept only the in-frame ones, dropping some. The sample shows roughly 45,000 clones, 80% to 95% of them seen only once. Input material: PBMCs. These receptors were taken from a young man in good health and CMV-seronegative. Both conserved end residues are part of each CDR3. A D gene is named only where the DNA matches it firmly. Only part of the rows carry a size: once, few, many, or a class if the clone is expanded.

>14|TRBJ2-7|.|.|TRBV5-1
TGCGCCAGCAGCTTGGACAGGGAAATCTACGAGCAGTACTTC
CASSLDREIYEQYF
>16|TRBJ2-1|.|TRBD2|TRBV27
TGTGCCAGCAGTAGCTTGGGACTAGCGCTAGACAATGAGCAGTTCTTC
CASSSLGLALDNEQFF
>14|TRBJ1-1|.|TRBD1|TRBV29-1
TGCAGCGTTGAACGTGTGACAGGGAGCACTGAAGCTTTCTTT
CSVERVTGSTEAFF
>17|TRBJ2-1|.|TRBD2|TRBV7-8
TGTGCCAGCAGCTGGGGACTAGCGTTAGGCGCCTACAATGAGCAGTTCTTC
CASSWGLALGAYNEQFF
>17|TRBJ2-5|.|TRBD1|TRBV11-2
TGTGCCAGCAGCTTAGATCTGGGACAGGGGGCAGGAGAGACCCAGTACTTC
CASSLDLGQGAGETQYF
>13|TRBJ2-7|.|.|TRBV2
TGTGCCAGCAGCCGGGACAACTCCTACGAGCAGTACTTC
CASSRDNSYEQYF
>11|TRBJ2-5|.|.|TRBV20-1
TGCAGTGCTGAGGGTAAAGAGACCCAGTACTTC
CSAEGKETQYF
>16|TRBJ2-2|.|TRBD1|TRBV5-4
TGTGCCAGCAGCTATAAAGGGGGCGGAAAAACCGGGGAGCTGTTTTTT
CASSYKGGGKTGELFF
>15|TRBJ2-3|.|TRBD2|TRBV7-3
TGTGCCAGCAGCCGGACTAGCGGGGGATCAGATACGCAGTATTTT
CASSRTSGGSDTQYF
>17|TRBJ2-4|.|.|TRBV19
TGTGCCAGTAGTATAGATCTCACAGCCCTAGCCAAAAACATTCAGTACTTC
CASSIDLTALAKNIQYF
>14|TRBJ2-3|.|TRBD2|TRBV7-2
TGTGCCAGCAGCTTAGCGGGGGGGGGAGATACGCAGTATTTT
CASSLAGGGDTQYF
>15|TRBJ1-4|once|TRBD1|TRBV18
TGTGCCAGCTCACCCTCCGGGACAGGGTTTGAAAAACTGTTTTTT
CASSPSGTGFEKLFF
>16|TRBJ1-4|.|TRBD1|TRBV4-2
TGTGCCAGCAGCCAAAGTCGGGACAGTTTTGCTGAAAAACTGTTTTTT
CASSQSRDSFAEKLFF
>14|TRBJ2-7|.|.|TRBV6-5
TGTGCCAGCCGCCTGACAGATCCCCGCTACGAGCAGTACTTC
CASRLTDPRYEQYF
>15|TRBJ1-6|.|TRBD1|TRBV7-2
TGTGCCAGCAGCCCGACAGGGGGGTATAATTCACCCCTCCACTTT
CASSPTGGYNSPLHF
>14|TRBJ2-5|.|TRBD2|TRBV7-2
TGTGCCAGCAGCTTAGTAGCGGGGGCGGAGACCCAGTACTTC
CASSLVAGAETQYF
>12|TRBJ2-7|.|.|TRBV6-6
TGTGCCAGCAGTCAGATGGCAAGCGAGCAGTACTTC
CASSQMASEQYF
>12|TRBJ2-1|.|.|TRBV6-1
TGTGCCAGCGGACCTCAGGGAGGAAAGCAGTTCTTC
CASGPQGGKQFF
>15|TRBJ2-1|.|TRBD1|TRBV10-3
TGTGCCATCAGATATACAGGGGGCGGGTTTAATGAGCAGTTCTTC
CAIRYTGGGFNEQFF
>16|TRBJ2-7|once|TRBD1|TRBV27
TGTGCCAGCAGTTCTATCGTGACAGGGCTATCCTACGAGCAGTACTTC
CASSSIVTGLSYEQYF
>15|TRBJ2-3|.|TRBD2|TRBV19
TGTGCCAGTAGTATAATTGGAGCGGGGGGTAATACGCAGTATTTT
CASSIIGAGGNTQYF
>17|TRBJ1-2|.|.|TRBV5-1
TGCGCCAGCAGCTTGTCATCAATGACCGGGATGGGGGGAGGCTACACCTTC
CASSLSSMTGMGGGYTF
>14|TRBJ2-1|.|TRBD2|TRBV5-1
TGCGCCAGCAGCCCCGGACTAGCGGACAATGAGCAGTTCTTC
CASSPGLADNEQFF